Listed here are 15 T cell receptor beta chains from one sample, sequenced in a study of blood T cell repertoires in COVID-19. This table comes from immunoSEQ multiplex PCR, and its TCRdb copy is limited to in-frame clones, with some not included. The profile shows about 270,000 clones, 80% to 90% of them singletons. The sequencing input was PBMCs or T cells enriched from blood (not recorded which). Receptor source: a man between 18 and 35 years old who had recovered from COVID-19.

The CDR3 region has the DNA TGTGCCAGCAGTGACGGGACACGGAACACTGAAGCTTTCTTT. Amino acids: CASSDGTRNTEAFF. The chain joins TRBV6-1 to TRBJ1-1; a possible D gene is TRBD1 (6 bases). Germline CDR1 is MNHNS and CDR2 is SASEGT. The CDR3 is made up of 14 amino acids. The V gene lost 3 bases and the J gene lost 1 base, with 9 bases spanning the gap.

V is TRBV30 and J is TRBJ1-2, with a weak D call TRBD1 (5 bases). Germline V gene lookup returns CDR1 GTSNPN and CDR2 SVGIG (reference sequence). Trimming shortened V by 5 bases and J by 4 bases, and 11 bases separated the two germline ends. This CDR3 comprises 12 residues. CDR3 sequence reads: CAWGRDSYGYTF. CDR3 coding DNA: TGTGCCTGGGGCCGGGACTCCTATGGCTACACCTTC. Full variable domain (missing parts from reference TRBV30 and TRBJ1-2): SQTIHQWPATLVQPVGSPLSLECTVEGTSNPNLYWYRQAAGRGLQLLFYSVGIGQISSEVPQNLSASRPQDRQFILSSKKLLLSDSGFYLCAWGRDSYGYTFGSGTRLTVV.

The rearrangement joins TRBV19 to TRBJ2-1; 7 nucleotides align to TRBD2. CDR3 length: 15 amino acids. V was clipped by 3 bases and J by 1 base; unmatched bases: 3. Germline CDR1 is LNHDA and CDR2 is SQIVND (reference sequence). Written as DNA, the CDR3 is TGTGCCAGTAGTATGGGGGGGGAGTCCTACAATGAGCAGTTCTTC. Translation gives CASSMGGESYNEQFF.

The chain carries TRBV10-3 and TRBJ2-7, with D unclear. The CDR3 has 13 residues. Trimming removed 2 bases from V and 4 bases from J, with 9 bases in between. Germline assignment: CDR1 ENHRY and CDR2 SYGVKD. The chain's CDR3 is CAISERVEYEQYF. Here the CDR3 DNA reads TGTGCCATCAGTGAGCGGGTGGAATACGAGCAGTACTTC.

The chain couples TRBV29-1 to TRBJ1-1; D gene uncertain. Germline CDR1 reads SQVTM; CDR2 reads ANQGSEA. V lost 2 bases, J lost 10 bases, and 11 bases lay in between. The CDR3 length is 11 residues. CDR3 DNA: TGCAGCGTTGAATCCCGCGAGGGAGCTTTCTTT. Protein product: CSVESREGAFF.

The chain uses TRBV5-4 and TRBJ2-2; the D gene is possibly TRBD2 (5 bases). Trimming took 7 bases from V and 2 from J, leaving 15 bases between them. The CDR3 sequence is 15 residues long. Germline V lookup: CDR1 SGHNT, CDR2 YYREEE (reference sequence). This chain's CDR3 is CASFYGAVNTGELFF. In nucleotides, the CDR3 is TGTGCCAGCTTTTACGGAGCGGTAAACACCGGGGAGCTGTTTTTT.

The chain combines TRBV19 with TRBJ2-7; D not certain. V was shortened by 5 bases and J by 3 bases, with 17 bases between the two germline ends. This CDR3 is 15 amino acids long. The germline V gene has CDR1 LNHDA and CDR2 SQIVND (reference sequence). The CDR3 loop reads CASSPILEKNYEQYF. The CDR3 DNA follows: TGTGCCAGTAGTCCGATCCTGGAGAAAAACTACGAGCAGTACTTC. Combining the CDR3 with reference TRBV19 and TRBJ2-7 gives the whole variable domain DGGITQSPKYLFRKEGQNVTLSCEQNLNHDAMYWYRQDPGQGLRLIYYSQIVNDFQKGDIAEGYSVSREKKESFPLTVTSAQKNPTAFYLCASSPILEKNYEQYFGPGTRLTVT.

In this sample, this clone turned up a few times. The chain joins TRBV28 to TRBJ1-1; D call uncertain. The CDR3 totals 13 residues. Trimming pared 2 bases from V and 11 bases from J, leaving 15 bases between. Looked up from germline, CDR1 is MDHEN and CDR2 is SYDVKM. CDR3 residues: CASSLVRALGAFF. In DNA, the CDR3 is TGTGCCAGCAGTTTAGTGAGGGCCCTAGGGGCTTTCTTT.

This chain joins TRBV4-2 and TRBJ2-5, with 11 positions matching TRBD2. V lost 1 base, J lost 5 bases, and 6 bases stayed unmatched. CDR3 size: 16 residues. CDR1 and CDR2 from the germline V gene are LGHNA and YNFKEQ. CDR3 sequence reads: CASSQGIAGGRETQYF. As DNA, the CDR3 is TGTGCCAGCAGCCAAGGGATAGCGGGAGGGCGGGAGACCCAGTACTTC.

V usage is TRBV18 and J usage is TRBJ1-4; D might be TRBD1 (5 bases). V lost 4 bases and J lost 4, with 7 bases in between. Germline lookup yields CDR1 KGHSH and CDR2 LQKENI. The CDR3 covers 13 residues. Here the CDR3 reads CASSRQGNEKLFF. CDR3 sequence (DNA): TGTGCCAGCTCACGGCAGGGTAATGAAAAACTGTTTTTT.

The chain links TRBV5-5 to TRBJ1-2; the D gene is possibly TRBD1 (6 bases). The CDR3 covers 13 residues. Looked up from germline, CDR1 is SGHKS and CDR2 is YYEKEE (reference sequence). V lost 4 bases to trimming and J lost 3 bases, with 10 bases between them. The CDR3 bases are TGTGCCAGCAGCCATGGACAGCACTATGGCTACACCTTC. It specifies CASSHGQHYGYTF.

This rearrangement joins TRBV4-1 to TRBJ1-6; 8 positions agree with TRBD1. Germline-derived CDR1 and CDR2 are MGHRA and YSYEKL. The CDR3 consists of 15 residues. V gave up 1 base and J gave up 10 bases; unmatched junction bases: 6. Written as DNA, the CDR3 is TGCGCCAGCAGCCAAGCCGGGACAGGATTATCACCCCTCCACTTT. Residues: CASSQAGTGLSPLHF.

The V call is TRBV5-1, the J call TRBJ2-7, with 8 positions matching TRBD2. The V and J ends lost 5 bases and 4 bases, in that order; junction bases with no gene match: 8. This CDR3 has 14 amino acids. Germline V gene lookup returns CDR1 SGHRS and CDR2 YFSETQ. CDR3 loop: CASSPGTRGYEQYF. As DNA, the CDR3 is TGCGCCAGCAGTCCCGGGACTAGAGGATACGAGCAGTACTTC.

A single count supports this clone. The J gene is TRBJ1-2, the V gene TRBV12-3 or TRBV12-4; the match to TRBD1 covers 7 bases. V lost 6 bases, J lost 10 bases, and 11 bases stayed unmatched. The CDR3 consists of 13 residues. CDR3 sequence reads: CASRQTGDRDYTF. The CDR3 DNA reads TGTGCCAGCAGGCAAACAGGGGATCGAGACTACACCTTC.

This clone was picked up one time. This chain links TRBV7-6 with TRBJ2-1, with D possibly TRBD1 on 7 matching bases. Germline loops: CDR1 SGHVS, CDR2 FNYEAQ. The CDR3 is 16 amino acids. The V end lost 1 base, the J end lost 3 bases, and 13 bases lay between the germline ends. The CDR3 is CASSLVPGGFYNEQFF. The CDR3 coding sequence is TGTGCCAGCAGCTTAGTACCAGGGGGGTTCTACAATGAGCAGTTCTTC.